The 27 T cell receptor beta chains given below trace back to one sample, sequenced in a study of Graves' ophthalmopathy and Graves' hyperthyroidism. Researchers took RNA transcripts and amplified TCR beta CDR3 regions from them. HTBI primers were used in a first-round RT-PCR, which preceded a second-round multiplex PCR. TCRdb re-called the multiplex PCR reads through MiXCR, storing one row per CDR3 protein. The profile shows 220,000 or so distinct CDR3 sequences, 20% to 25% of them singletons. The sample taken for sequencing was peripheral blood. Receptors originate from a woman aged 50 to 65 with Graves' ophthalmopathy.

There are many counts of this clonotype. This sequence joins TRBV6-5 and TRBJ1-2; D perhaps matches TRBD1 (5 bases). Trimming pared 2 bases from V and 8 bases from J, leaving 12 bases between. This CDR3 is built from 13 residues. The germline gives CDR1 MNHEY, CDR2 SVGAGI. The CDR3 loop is CASSYGGYRGYTF. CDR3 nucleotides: TGTGCCAGCAGTTACGGGGGTTACCGAGGCTACACCTTC.

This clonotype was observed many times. As DNA, the CDR3 is TGTGCCAGCAGCTTAGGGGGGTTGAGCTATGGCTACACCTTC. It encodes CASSLGGLSYGYTF. This chain joins TRBV7-2 and TRBJ1-2; D possibly corresponds to TRBD1 (5 bases). The CDR3 runs to 14 residues. V lost 1 base and J lost 4, with 10 bases in between. Germline V gene sequence: CDR1 SGHTA, CDR2 FQGNSA.

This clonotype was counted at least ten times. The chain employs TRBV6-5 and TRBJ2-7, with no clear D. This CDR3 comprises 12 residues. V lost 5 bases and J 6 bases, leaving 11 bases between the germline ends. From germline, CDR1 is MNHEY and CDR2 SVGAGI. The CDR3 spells CASSPPGGEQYF. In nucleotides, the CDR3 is TGTGCCAGCAGTCCCCCAGGCGGCGAGCAGTACTTC.

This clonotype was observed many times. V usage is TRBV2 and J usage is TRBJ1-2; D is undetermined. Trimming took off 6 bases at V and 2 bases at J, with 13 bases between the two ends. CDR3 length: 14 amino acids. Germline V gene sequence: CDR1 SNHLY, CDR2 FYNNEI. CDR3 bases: TGTGCCAGCAGGGTTATGGGCTCCAACTATGGCTACACCTTC. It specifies CASRVMGSNYGYTF.

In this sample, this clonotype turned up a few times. This CDR3 reads CASIGQRNTEAFF. CDR3 DNA: TGTGCCAGCATCGGACAGCGGAACACTGAAGCTTTCTTT. The gene calls are TRBV18 and TRBJ1-1; possible D gene TRBD1, 6 bases. The CDR3 sequence is 13 residues long. The V gene's germline CDR1 is KGHSH and CDR2 LQKENI. Trimming stripped 8 bases from V and 1 base from J, with 11 bases between.

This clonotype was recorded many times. CDR3 amino acids: CASTRGGAYEQYF. CDR3 DNA: TGTGCCAGCACCAGGGGGGGCGCCTACGAGCAGTACTTC. The V call is TRBV11-2, the J call TRBJ2-7; D possibly matches TRBD1 or TRBD2 (7 bases each). V was clipped by 7 bases and J by 2 bases, with 12 bases between them. Germline CDR1 is SGHAT and CDR2 is FQNNGV. The CDR3 covers 13 residues.

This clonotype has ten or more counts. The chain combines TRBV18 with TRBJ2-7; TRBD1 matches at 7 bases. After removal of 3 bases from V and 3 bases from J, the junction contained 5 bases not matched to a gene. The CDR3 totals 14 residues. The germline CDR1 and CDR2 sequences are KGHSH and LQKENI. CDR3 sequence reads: CASSPDRSHYEQYF. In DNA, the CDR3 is TGTGCCAGCTCACCGGACAGGTCACACTACGAGCAGTACTTC.

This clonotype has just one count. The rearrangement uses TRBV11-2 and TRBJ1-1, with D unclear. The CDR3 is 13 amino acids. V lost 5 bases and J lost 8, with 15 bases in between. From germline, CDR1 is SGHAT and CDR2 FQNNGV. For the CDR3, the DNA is TGTGCCAGCAGCCGGACCCCAACGCGAGAAGCTTTCTTT. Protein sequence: CASSRTPTREAFF.

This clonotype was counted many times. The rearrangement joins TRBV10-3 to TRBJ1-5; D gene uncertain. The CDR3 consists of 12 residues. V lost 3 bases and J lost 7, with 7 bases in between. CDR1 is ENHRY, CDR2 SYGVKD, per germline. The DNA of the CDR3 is TGTGCCATCAGTGACACAGAGCAGCCCCAGCATTTT. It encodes CAISDTEQPQHF.

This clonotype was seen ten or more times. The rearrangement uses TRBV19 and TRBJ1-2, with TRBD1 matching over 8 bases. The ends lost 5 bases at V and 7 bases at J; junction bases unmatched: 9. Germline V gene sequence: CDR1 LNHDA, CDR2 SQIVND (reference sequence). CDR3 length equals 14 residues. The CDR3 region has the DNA TGTGCCAGTAGTTGGCTGCAGGGGGCAGGTGGCTACACCTTC. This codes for CASSWLQGAGGYTF.

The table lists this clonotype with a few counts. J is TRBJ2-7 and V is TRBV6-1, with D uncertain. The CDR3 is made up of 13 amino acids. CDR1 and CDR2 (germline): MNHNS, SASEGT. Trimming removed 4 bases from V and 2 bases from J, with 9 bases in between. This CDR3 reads CASSGTPTYEQYF. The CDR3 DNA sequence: TGTGCCAGCAGTGGAACCCCGACCTACGAGCAGTACTTC.

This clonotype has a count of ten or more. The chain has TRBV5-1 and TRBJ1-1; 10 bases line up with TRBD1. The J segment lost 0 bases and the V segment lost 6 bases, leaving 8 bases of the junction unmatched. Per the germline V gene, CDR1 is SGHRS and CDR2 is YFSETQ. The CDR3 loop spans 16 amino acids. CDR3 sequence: CASTPLGQGLNTEAFF. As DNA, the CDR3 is TGCGCCAGCACTCCGCTGGGACAGGGGTTGAACACTGAAGCTTTCTTT.

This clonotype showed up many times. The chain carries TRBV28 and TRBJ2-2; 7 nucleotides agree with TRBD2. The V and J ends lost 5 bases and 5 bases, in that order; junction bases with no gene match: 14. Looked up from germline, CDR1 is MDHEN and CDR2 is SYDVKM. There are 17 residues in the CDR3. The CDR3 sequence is CASSPHLSGTTTGELFF. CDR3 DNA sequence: TGTGCCAGCAGTCCACACCTTTCCGGGACTACTACCGGGGAGCTGTTTTTT.

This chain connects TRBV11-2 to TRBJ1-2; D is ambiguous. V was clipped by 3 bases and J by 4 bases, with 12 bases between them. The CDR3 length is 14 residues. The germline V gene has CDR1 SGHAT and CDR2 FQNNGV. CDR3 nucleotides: TGTGCCAGCAGCTTGGGCAGTTTTCTCTATGGCTACACCTTC. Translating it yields CASSLGSFLYGYTF.

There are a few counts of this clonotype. The CDR3 reads CSATNTINYGYTF. CDR3 sequence (DNA): TGCAGTGCTACCAATACTATCAACTATGGCTACACCTTC. The chain links TRBV20-1 to TRBJ1-2; no definite D call. The CDR3 extends over 13 amino acids. CDR1 and CDR2 (germline): DFQATT, SNEGSKA (reference sequence). The germline V and J ends were trimmed by 4 bases and 2 bases, with 11 bases remaining between them.

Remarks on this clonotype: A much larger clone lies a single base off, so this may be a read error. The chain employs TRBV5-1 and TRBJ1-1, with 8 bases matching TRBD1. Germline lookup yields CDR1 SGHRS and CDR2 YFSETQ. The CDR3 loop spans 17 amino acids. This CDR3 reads CASILAGQENLNTEAFF. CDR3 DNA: TGCGCCAGCATCTTGGCGGGACAGGAGAATCTGAACACTGAAGCTTTCTTT.

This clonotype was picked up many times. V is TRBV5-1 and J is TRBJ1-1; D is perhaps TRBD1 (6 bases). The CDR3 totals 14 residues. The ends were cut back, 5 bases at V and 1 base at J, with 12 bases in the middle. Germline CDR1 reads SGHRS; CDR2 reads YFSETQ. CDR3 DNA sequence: TGCGCCAGCAGTATCGGGGGCTCGAACACTGAAGCTTTCTTT. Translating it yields CASSIGGSNTEAFF.

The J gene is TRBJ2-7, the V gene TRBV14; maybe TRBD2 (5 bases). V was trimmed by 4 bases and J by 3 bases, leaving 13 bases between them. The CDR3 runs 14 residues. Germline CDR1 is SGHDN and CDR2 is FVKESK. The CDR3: CASSPALRDYEQYF. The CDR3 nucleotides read TGTGCCAGCAGCCCAGCGCTCCGGGACTACGAGCAGTACTTC.

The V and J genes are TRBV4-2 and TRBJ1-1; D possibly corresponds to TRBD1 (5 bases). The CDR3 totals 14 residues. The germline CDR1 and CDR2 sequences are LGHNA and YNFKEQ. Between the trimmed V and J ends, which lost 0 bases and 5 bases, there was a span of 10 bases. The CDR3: CASSQDKGRTEAFF. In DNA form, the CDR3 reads TGTGCCAGCAGCCAAGATAAGGGGAGGACTGAAGCTTTCTTT.

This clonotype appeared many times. The CDR3 region is CASSLTTGTQREQYF. CDR3 DNA sequence: TGCGCCAGCAGCTTGACAACCGGGACCCAAAGGGAGCAGTACTTC. The chain recombines TRBV5-1 with TRBJ2-7; D could derive from TRBD1 or TRBD2 (5 bases each). V dropped 1 base and J dropped 7 bases, with 18 bases sitting between them. CDR1 is SGHRS and CDR2 is YFSETQ in the germline V gene. The CDR3 has 15 residues. Supplemented by reference TRBV5-1 and TRBJ2-7, the full variable domain reads KAGVTQTPRYLIKTRGQQVTLSCSPISGHRSVSWYQQTPGQGLQFLFEYFSETQRNKGNFPGRFSGRQFSNSRSEMNVSTLELGDSALYLCASSLTTGTQREQYFGPGTRLTVT.

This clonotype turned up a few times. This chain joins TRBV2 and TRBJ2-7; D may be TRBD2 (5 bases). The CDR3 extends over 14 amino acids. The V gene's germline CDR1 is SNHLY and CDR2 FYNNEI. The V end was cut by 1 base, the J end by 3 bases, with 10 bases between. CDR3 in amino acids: CASSEGTPIYEQYF. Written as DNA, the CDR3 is TGTGCCAGCAGTGAAGGGACTCCGATCTACGAGCAGTACTTC.

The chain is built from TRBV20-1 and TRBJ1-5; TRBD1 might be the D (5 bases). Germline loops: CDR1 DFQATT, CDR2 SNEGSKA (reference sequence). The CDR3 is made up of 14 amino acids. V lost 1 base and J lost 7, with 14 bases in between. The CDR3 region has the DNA TGCAGTGCTAGAGTGGTAGGGGCGGGGCAGCCCCAGCATTTT. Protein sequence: CSARVVGAGQPQHF.

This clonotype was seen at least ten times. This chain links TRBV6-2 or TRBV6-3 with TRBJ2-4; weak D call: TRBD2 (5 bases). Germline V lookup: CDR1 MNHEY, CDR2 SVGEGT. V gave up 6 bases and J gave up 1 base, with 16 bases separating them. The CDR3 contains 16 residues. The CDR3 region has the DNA TGTGCCAGCAGAGCGACGGGGTACTCGGCCAAAAACATTCAGTACTTC. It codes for CASRATGYSAKNIQYF.

In nucleotides, the CDR3 is TGTGCCAGCAGCCGACTGTACACCGGGGAGCTGTTTTTT. Amino acid sequence: CASSRLYTGELFF. The chain is built from TRBV14 and TRBJ2-2, with no clear D. Germline loops: CDR1 SGHDN, CDR2 FVKESK. The length of the CDR3 is 13 residues. The ends were cut back, 4 bases at V and 3 bases at J, with 6 bases in the middle.

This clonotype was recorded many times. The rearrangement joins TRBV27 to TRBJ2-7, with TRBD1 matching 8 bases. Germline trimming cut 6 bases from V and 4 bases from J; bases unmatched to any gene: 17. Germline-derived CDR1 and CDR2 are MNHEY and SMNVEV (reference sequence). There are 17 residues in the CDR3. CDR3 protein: CASSSPTPDREGYEQYF. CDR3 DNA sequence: TGTGCCAGCAGCTCCCCCACCCCGGACAGGGAAGGATACGAGCAGTACTTC.

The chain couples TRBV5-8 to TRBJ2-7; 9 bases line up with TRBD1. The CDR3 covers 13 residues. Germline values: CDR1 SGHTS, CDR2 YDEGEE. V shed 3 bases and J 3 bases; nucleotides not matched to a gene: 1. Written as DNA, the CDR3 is TGTGCCAGCAGCTGGGGACAGGGCTACGAGCAGTACTTC. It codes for CASSWGQGYEQYF.

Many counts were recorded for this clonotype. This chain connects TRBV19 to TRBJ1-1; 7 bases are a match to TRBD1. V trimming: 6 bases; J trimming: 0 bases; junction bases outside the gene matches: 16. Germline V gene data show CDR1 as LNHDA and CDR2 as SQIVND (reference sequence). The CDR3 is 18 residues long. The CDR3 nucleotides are TGTGCCAGTAGGAAACCCGCAGGGACAGTCAAAATGAACACTGAAGCTTTCTTT. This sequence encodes CASRKPAGTVKMNTEAFF.